This T cell receptor (beta chain) is from a study of Graves' ophthalmopathy and Graves' hyperthyroidism (dated by TCRdb to 2017 to 2018). Concerning the study at large: Peripheral blood was collected at initial diagnosis, before any treatment. T-cell repertoires of thyroid tissue and blood were compared in five or six hyperthyroidism patients. To tell Graves' ophthalmopathy apart from Graves' hyperthyroidism, and to predict which patients would progress to ophthalmopathy, the study relied on TCR beta repertoire signatures. For independent validation, a separate cohort was made up of 18 hyperthyroidism patients plus 17 patients who later progressed from hyperthyroidism to ophthalmopathy. For training and testing, the 100 or so patients in the discovery cohort were randomly divided in a 7:3 ratio. To explore V-J signatures that distinguish ophthalmopathy from hyperthyroidism, a discovery set of 95 to 100 patients was enrolled, made up of about 40 with ophthalmopathy and some 58 with stable hyperthyroidism. In total, some 140 blood samples were TCR-sequenced: around 42 ophthalmopathy, over 70 hyperthyroidism and some 17 hyperthyroidism-to-ophthalmopathy patients. Once sampling was done, hyperthyroidism patients were given methimazole at a starting dose of 30 mg daily, while ophthalmopathy patients were given high-dose intravenous methylprednisolone.

Between the V and J ends, shortened by 3 bases and 5 bases respectively, the junction contains 16 bases. The CDR3 sequence holds 15 residues, the cysteine and phenylalanine included. This entry keeps only the CDR3 DNA: 45 bases, framed from base 1. The ophthalmopathy patients had moderately to severely active disease, with a Clinical Activity Score of 3 or higher, a NOSPECS grade of 4 or higher, and a disease duration of less than 3 months. Patients were excluded if they had other autoimmune diseases, uncontrolled infections, pregnancy or lactation. Clinical symptoms, serum thyroxine, TRAb, thyroid ultrasound and orbital computed tomography were used for diagnosis. PBMCs were isolated from more than 9 ml of fresh peripheral blood by Ficoll-Paque density gradient centrifugation. Total RNA was extracted using Trizol reagent, and RNA quality was checked on an Agilent 2100 Bioanalyzer. TCR beta CDR3 regions were amplified from RNA transcripts for repertoire sequencing. The first round was an RT-PCR using HTBI primers with the Qiagen OneStep RT-PCR kit, and this first round was followed by a second-round multiplex PCR, then size selection and purification. Sequencing of the libraries was carried out on an Illumina HiSeq2000 in paired-end mode with 100 bp reads. The authors' pipeline ran thus. SOAPnuke was used for read processing, and reads with adapters, uncalled bases, a mean Phred below 15, or no exact constant-primer or identifier match were discarded. COPE v1.2.5 was used to merge the high-quality paired reads. Unique nucleotide sequences were defined as clonotypes and aligned to IMGT TRB V, D and J references using MiTCR v1.1. Analysis was restricted to V-J combinations with a frequency above 0.0001, which covered roughly 99% of repertoires. For each V-J combination, a TCR clonal expansion and chaos score was defined as F50 clonal expansion divided by the chaos observed in the TCRdist matrix. Welch's t-statistics and random forest were used to narrow the features down to more than 10 V-J combinations, which were then fed into a naive Bayes classifier. The similarity between thyroid and blood repertoires was quantified using the Morisita-Horn index. TCRdb trimmed the raw reads at Q25, called clones with MiXCR and kept productive beta chains. CDR3 protein duplicates are merged, each entry listing the most common genes and DNA. TCRdb's processing, not the authors' own work, is the source of the V and J calls. The sample table contains about 210,000 distinct CDR3 sequences; only one count was recorded for 25% to 30% of them. The ten largest make up 8.5% to 9.5% of the sample.

In its sample, this clonotype was seen many times. The clone's antigen remains unknown. There are no base qualities to consult, and no much larger clone falls within one base. Overall study results and their limits: No statistical method was used to set the sample size in advance, and the investigators knew which group each participant was assigned to. In cross-validation, the 13-signature model distinguished ophthalmopathy from stable hyperthyroidism with about 87% sensitivity and around 81% specificity, and in the test set the corresponding values were around 80% and 75%. Most expanded thyroid clonotypes with a frequency above 0.001 also appeared in blood, which suggests that blood repertoires may reflect the immune response in the thyroid. In validation, the model predicted ophthalmopathy progression with more than 70% sensitivity and 72.22% specificity; roughly 11 predicted patients were CT-confirmed with GO in a median of approximately 6.2 months.

The specimen sequenced was peripheral blood. The chain couples TRBV12-3 or TRBV12-4 to TRBJ2-5; TRBD2 is perhaps the D gene, given 6 matching bases. The sequence came from a man in his fifties or sixties with Graves' ophthalmopathy. Donor details come from another sample of the same person, matched by shared clones. In nucleotide form, the sequence is TGTGCCAGCAGTTTGAGAGGCGGCGGAGGGGAGACCCAGTACTTC. The encoded protein is CASSLRGGGGETQYF.